These T cell receptor beta chains were read from a single sample in a study of regulatory T cells in long-lasting Graves disease. TCRdb re-analysed the multiplex PCR reads in MiXCR, keeping a single row per CDR3 protein. This table has 400,000 to 650,000 distinct CDR3 sequences, about 16% appearing once. This sample was shared with a second study, whose subject was T cells in Graves' hyperthyroidism and ophthalmopathy.

The sequencing used peripheral blood mononuclear cells (PBMCs), collected at new diagnosis, from a patient treated with antithyroid drugs. Source of these receptors: a woman aged 40-60 years with Graves disease. Both conserved end residues are part of each CDR3. The D gene is left open where the match is weak. Clone size appears in some rows only: once, few, many, or a class for an expanded clone.

D | J | V | size | CDR3 | DNA
NA | TRBJ1-5 | TRBV12-3/TRBV12-4 | many | CASSPPGYSNQPQHF | TGTGCCAGCAGCCCCCCGGGATATAGCAATCAGCCCCAGCATTTT
NA | TRBJ2-3 | TRBV5-1 | many | CASSLIPGTDTQYF | TGCGCCAGCAGCCTCATCCCGGGCACAGATACGCAGTATTTT
NA | TRBJ2-3 | TRBV5-6 | many | CASSLQSTDTQYF | TGTGCCAGCAGCTTACAGAGCACAGATACGCAGTATTTT
NA | TRBJ1-1 | TRBV5-1 | many | CASRGVYTEAFF | TGCGCCAGCAGAGGGGTTTACACTGAAGCTTTCTTT
TRBD1 | TRBJ2-7 | TRBV5-6 | NA | CASSRGQVGEQYF | TGTGCCAGCAGCAGAGGACAGGTGGGCGAGCAGTACTTC
TRBD1 | TRBJ2-6 | TRBV20-1 | NA | CSAEDRGSGANVLTF | TGCAGTGCTGAGGACAGGGGGTCTGGGGCCAACGTCCTGACTTTC
NA | TRBJ1-3 | TRBV20-1 | many | CSAGTKMGGSGNTIYF | TGCAGTGCTGGGACGAAAATGGGCGGCTCTGGAAACACCATATATTTT
NA | TRBJ2-2 | TRBV15 | few | CATSRDRVVNTGELFF | TGTGCCACCAGCAGAGACAGGGTCGTGAACACCGGGGAGCTGTTTTTT
TRBD1 | TRBJ1-4 | TRBV6-1 | few | CASTVGDRYEKLFF | TGTGCCAGCACAGTGGGGGACAGATATGAAAAACTGTTTTTT
NA | TRBJ1-1 | TRBV20-1 | NA | CSVGGRLNTEAFF | TGCAGTGTAGGCGGCCGCCTAAACACTGAAGCTTTCTTT
TRBD1 | TRBJ1-3 | TRBV3-1 | many | CASSLGQARGNTIYF | TGTGCCAGCAGCCTAGGACAGGCCCGGGGGAACACCATATATTTT
NA | TRBJ1-6 | TRBV10-3 | few | CAISTENNSPLHF | TGTGCCATCAGTACAGAGAATAATTCACCCCTCCACTTT
NA | TRBJ1-2 | TRBV18 | many | CASSPQGDYGYTF | TGTGCCAGCAGCCCCCAAGGGGACTATGGCTACACCTTC
TRBD1 | TRBJ1-4 | TRBV30 | few | CAWSIPGQGEKLFF | TGTGCCTGGAGTATTCCGGGACAGGGTGAAAAACTGTTTTTT
TRBD1 | TRBJ1-1 | TRBV27 | NA | CASSFQGGRRDTEAFF | TGTGCCAGCAGTTTTCAGGGGGGCAGGAGGGACACTGAAGCTTTCTTT
NA | TRBJ2-1 | TRBV7-9 | many | CASSSFTRSSYNEQFF | TGTGCCAGCAGCTCCTTCACCCGGAGCTCCTACAATGAGCAGTTCTTC
NA | TRBJ2-7 | TRBV7-2 | NA | CASSPRPALAVSYEQYF | TGTGCCAGCAGCCCACGGCCCGCCCTAGCCGTCTCCTACGAGCAGTACTTC
TRBD2 | TRBJ2-3 | TRBV5-1 | many | CASSFRGGAADTQYF | TGCGCCAGCAGCTTTCGCGGGGGGGCCGCAGATACGCAGTATTTT
TRBD1 | TRBJ1-2 | TRBV19 | few | CASSTASGQGAAPYGYTF | TGTGCCAGTAGTACGGCCAGCGGACAGGGGGCCGCTCCCTATGGCTACACCTTC
TRBD2 | TRBJ2-3 | TRBV29-1 | NA | CSVEDLEVGLAGDTQYF | TGCAGCGTTGAAGATCTTGAGGTGGGACTAGCGGGGGATACGCAGTATTTT
NA | TRBJ2-7 | TRBV10-3 | many | CAISASLYEQYF | TGTGCCATCAGTGCCAGCCTGTACGAGCAGTACTTC
TRBD1 | TRBJ2-7 | TRBV27 | NA | CASYRQGASYEQYF | TGTGCCAGCTACCGACAGGGGGCCTCCTACGAGCAGTACTTC
TRBD2 | TRBJ2-1 | TRBV11-2 | many | CASSRLMGPQRGSYNEQFF | TGTGCCAGCAGCCGCCTGATGGGTCCTCAGCGGGGCTCCTACAATGAGCAGTTCTTC
NA | TRBJ1-1 | TRBV20-1 | few | CSARGSQGWTTEAFF | TGCAGTGCTAGAGGTTCTCAGGGTTGGACCACTGAAGCTTTCTTT
NA | TRBJ2-3 | TRBV5-5 | NA | CASSSRAFPPSDTQYF | TGTGCCAGCAGCTCCCGGGCTTTCCCCCCTTCAGATACGCAGTATTTT
NA | TRBJ1-3 | TRBV18 | many | CASSPPLGSSGNTIYF | TGTGCCAGCTCACCTCCCCTCGGATCCTCTGGAAACACCATATATTTT
NA | TRBJ1-1 | TRBV11-2 | many | CASKVKVNTEAFF | TGTGCCAGCAAGGTAAAGGTGAACACTGAAGCTTTCTTT
NA | TRBJ1-5 | TRBV29-1 | many | CSVEGAEGQPQHF | TGCAGCGTTGAGGGGGCTGAAGGTCAGCCCCAGCATTTT
TRBD1 | TRBJ1-1 | TRBV5-1 | many | CASIPPGQGTEAFF | TGCGCCAGCATACCGCCGGGACAGGGGACTGAAGCTTTCTTT
TRBD1 | TRBJ1-5 | TRBV27 | many | CASSLSGQGAFQPQHF | TGTGCCAGCAGTTTATCGGGGCAGGGGGCCTTTCAGCCCCAGCATTTT
NA | TRBJ1-5 | TRBV28 | many | CASSLGPYNQPQHF | TGTGCCAGCAGTTTGGGTCCTTACAATCAGCCCCAGCATTTT
NA | TRBJ1-6 | TRBV7-9 | few | CASSLGQGLRSPLHF | TGTGCCAGCAGCCTGGGGCAGGGATTGAGATCACCCCTCCACTTT
TRBD1 | TRBJ1-6 | TRBV6-1 | NA | CASNPDRGHSPLHF | TGTGCCAGCAACCCAGACAGGGGCCATTCACCCCTCCACTTT
NA | TRBJ2-7 | TRBV5-1 | few | CASSSEGVYEQYF | TGCGCCAGCAGCTCCGAGGGGGTGTACGAGCAGTACTTC
NA | TRBJ2-1 | TRBV3-1 | many | CASSQELAGANNEQFF | TGTGCCAGCAGCCAAGAATTGGCGGGGGCAAACAATGAGCAGTTCTTC
NA | TRBJ2-3 | TRBV7-3 | many | CASSLGSGTSTDTQYF | TGTGCCAGCAGCTTAGGCTCGGGGACTAGCACAGATACGCAGTATTTT
NA | TRBJ2-3 | TRBV6-5 | NA | CASSSTGDTQYF | TGTGCCAGCAGTTCGACCGGCGATACGCAGTATTTT
NA | TRBJ1-5 | TRBV29-1 | few | CSVQLSGNQPQHF | TGCAGCGTGCAGTTGAGCGGCAATCAGCCCCAGCATTTT
TRBD1 | TRBJ2-7 | TRBV6-1 | many | CASRRDSGTGPRGTYEQYF | TGTGCCAGCAGACGGGACTCCGGGACAGGACCCCGAGGGACCTACGAGCAGTACTTC
TRBD1 | TRBJ1-1 | TRBV5-5 | few | CASNRGLSDTEAFF | TGTGCCAGCAACAGGGGGCTCTCGGACACTGAAGCTTTCTTT
TRBD1 | TRBJ2-1 | TRBV7-3 | few | CASSYQPGQGGSYNEQSF | TGTGCCAGCAGCTACCAACCGGGACAGGGGGGGTCCTACAATGAGCAGTCCTTC
NA | TRBJ1-1 | TRBV30 | many | CAWRVDIEAFF | TGTGCCTGGAGAGTAGATATTGAAGCTTTCTTT
NA | TRBJ1-3 | TRBV5-1 | NA | CASSLESGNTIYF | TGCGCCAGCAGCTTGGAGTCAGGAAACACCATATATTTT
NA | TRBJ1-5 | TRBV28 | many | CASSFGAISNQPQHF | TGTGCCAGCAGTTTCGGGGCGATTAGCAATCAGCCCCAGCATTTT
NA | TRBJ2-6 | TRBV6-5 | few | CASSYPLSGANVLTF | TGTGCCAGCAGTTACCCCCTCTCTGGGGCCAACGTCCTGACTTTC
NA | TRBJ1-5 | TRBV7-8 | many | CASSFGSLDSNQPQHF | TGTGCCAGCAGCTTTGGCAGCCTTGATAGCAATCAGCCCCAGCATTTT
NA | TRBJ2-3 | TRBV2 | many | CASSEATTDTQYF | TGTGCCAGCAGTGAAGCTACCACAGATACGCAGTATTTT
TRBD1 | TRBJ2-3 | TRBV20-1 | NA | CSASPGTAITDTQYF | TGCAGTGCTAGCCCCGGGACAGCTATCACAGATACGCAGTATTTT
NA | TRBJ1-3 | TRBV6-1 | many | CASSERFSGNTIYF | TGTGCCAGCAGTGAACGGTTCTCTGGAAACACCATATATTTT
TRBD1 | TRBJ1-1 | TRBV12-3/TRBV12-4 | NA | CASSTGTGMMNTEAFF | TGTGCCAGCAGTACCGGGACAGGGATGATGAACACTGAAGCTTTCTTT
NA | TRBJ1-4 | TRBV6-1 | NA | CASSELKLATNEKLFF | TGTGCCAGCAGTGAATTGAAACTTGCAACTAATGAAAAACTGTTTTTT
NA | TRBJ1-2 | TRBV5-1 | many | CASSPGWTDYGYTF | TGCGCCAGCAGCCCGGGATGGACGGACTATGGCTACACCTTC
NA | TRBJ1-1 | TRBV5-1 | many | CASSLGGALLQAFF | TGCGCCAGCAGCCTCGGTGGGGCCCTGCTTCAAGCTTTCTTT
NA | TRBJ1-4 | TRBV12-3/TRBV12-4 | many | CASSRQLFNEKLFF | TGTGCCAGCAGTAGACAGCTTTTTAATGAAAAACTGTTTTTT
TRBD1 | TRBJ1-1 | TRBV13 | many | CASSQGELAEAFF | TGTGCCAGCAGCCAGGGGGAGTTGGCTGAAGCTTTCTTT
NA | TRBJ2-7 | TRBV15 | few | CATSTGGDRPYEQYF | TGTGCCACCAGCACCGGTGGTGACAGACCCTACGAGCAGTACTTC